A selection of T cell receptor beta chains follows, all from one sample in a study of CD8+ T cells in alopecia areata. Repertoires were generated with immunoSEQ multiplex PCR, while TCRdb's copy carries only in-frame clones and drops some. Of 150,000 to 250,000 clones listed, roughly 60% are singletons. This specimen was CD4+ T cells sorted from blood, taken at week 24, from a patient treated with tofacitinib. Source of these receptors: a human donor with alopecia areata. Both conserved end residues are part of each CDR3. Fields, in order: V gene, J gene, clone size, D gene, CDR3 protein, CDR3 DNA. A D gene is named only where the DNA matches it firmly. The size of a clone is reported for some rows only, either as once, few or many, or as a class for expanded clones.

V: TRBV14; J: TRBJ2-7; size: NA; D: TRBD1; CDR3: CASSQASGTGDEQYF; DNA: TGTGCCAGCAGCCAAGCCTCCGGGACAGGGGACGAGCAGTACTTC
V: TRBV5-4; J: TRBJ1-1; size: NA; D: TRBD1; CDR3: CASSQGQGRTEAFF; DNA: TGTGCCAGCAGCCAGGGACAGGGCCGGACTGAAGCTTTCTTT
V: TRBV29-1; J: TRBJ2-5; size: few; D: NA; CDR3: CSGETVGETQYF; DNA: TGCAGCGGAGAGACAGTAGGAGAGACCCAGTACTTC
V: TRBV7-2; J: TRBJ1-3; size: NA; D: NA; CDR3: CASSPQGGNTIYF; DNA: TGTGCCAGCAGCCCCCAGGGTGGAAACACCATATATTTT
V: TRBV7-9; J: TRBJ2-5; size: NA; D: NA; CDR3: CASSRWGNQETQYF; DNA: TGTGCCAGCAGCCGATGGGGTAACCAAGAGACCCAGTACTTC
V: TRBV7-9; J: TRBJ2-1; size: NA; D: NA; CDR3: CASSAQEGAKQFF; DNA: TGTGCCAGCAGCGCCCAAGAAGGGGCCAAGCAGTTCTTC
V: TRBV5-1; J: TRBJ2-6; size: NA; D: NA; CDR3: CASSPDPGANVLTF; DNA: TGCGCCAGCAGCCCCGACCCTGGGGCCAACGTCCTGACTTTC
V: TRBV2; J: TRBJ1-4; size: NA; D: NA; CDR3: CASTREGATNEKLFF; DNA: TGTGCCAGCACCAGGGAAGGGGCAACTAATGAAAAACTGTTTTTT
V: TRBV9; J: TRBJ2-7; size: NA; D: NA; CDR3: CASSLSPGPEQYF; DNA: TGTGCCAGCAGTCTCTCGCCGGGACCTGAGCAGTACTTC
V: TRBV15; J: TRBJ2-1; size: NA; D: NA; CDR3: CATSREQGSYNEQFF; DNA: TGTGCCACCAGCAGAGAACAGGGCTCCTACAATGAGCAGTTCTTC
V: TRBV5-4; J: TRBJ2-2; size: NA; D: TRBD2; CDR3: CASRFLSGRLTGELFF; DNA: TGTGCCAGCAGATTTCTTAGCGGGAGGCTCACCGGGGAGCTGTTTTTT
V: TRBV28; J: TRBJ2-7; size: NA; D: NA; CDR3: CASSWARYNYEQYF; DNA: TGTGCCAGCAGTTGGGCCAGGTATAACTACGAGCAGTACTTC
V: TRBV4-2; J: TRBJ2-7; size: once; D: NA; CDR3: CASSQGRITGNSYEQYF; DNA: TGTGCCAGCAGCCAAGGCCGTATAACGGGGAACTCCTACGAGCAGTACTTC
V: TRBV5-6; J: TRBJ2-2; size: NA; D: TRBD1; CDR3: CASSSPRQGRLGNTGELFF; DNA: TGTGCCAGCAGCTCGCCTCGACAGGGCCGGTTGGGGAACACCGGGGAGCTGTTTTTT
V: TRBV7-9; J: TRBJ2-7; size: NA; D: NA; CDR3: CASSSLRRGAYYEQYF; DNA: TGTGCCAGCAGCTCATTAAGACGGGGGGCCTACTACGAGCAGTACTTC
V: TRBV6-5; J: TRBJ2-1; size: NA; D: NA; CDR3: CASSQLQRRYNEQFF; DNA: TGTGCCAGCAGTCAACTACAGAGGCGATACAATGAGCAGTTCTTC
V: TRBV28; J: TRBJ1-6; size: few; D: NA; CDR3: CASSLAGNSPLHF; DNA: TGTGCCAGCAGTTTAGCGGGCAATTCACCCCTCCACTTT
V: TRBV5-1; J: TRBJ2-1; size: few; D: NA; CDR3: CASSPTPQGNNEQFF; DNA: TGCGCCAGCAGCCCCACTCCACAGGGTAACAATGAGCAGTTCTTC
V: TRBV4-3; J: TRBJ1-2; size: NA; D: NA; CDR3: CASSLSDKADGYTF; DNA: TGCGCCAGCAGCCTCAGTGACAAAGCCGATGGCTACACCTTC
V: TRBV7-9; J: TRBJ1-6; size: NA; D: NA; CDR3: CASSLRQNNSPLHF; DNA: TGTGCCAGCAGCTTAAGACAGAACAATTCACCCCTCCACTTT
V: TRBV30; J: TRBJ1-1; size: NA; D: NA; CDR3: CAWSVPPIEAFF; DNA: TGTGCCTGGAGTGTCCCCCCGATAGAAGCTTTCTTT
V: TRBV4-2; J: TRBJ2-7; size: once; D: TRBD2; CDR3: CASSLPGTSSYEQYF; DNA: TGTGCCAGCAGCCTCCCCGGGACTAGCTCCTACGAGCAGTACTTC
V: TRBV30; J: TRBJ2-1; size: NA; D: TRBD2; CDR3: CAWSAGLAGVSTYNEQFF; DNA: TGTGCCTGGAGTGCCGGACTAGCGGGAGTCTCGACCTACAATGAGCAGTTCTTC
V: TRBV6-1; J: TRBJ2-7; size: few; D: NA; CDR3: CASEDPAPYEQYF; DNA: TGTGCCAGCGAAGACCCAGCCCCCTACGAGCAGTACTTC
V: TRBV29-1; J: TRBJ1-5; size: few; D: NA; CDR3: CSVAGHENQPQHF; DNA: TGCAGCGTTGCAGGTCATGAGAATCAGCCCCAGCATTTT
V: TRBV7-3; J: TRBJ2-1; size: few; D: NA; CDR3: CASSLSSASSDEQFF; DNA: TGTGCCAGCAGCTTAAGTTCGGCTAGCAGCGATGAGCAGTTCTTC
V: TRBV30; J: TRBJ1-5; size: NA; D: NA; CDR3: CAWSVRGRQPQHF; DNA: TGTGCCTGGAGTGTAAGGGGTAGGCAGCCCCAGCATTTT
V: TRBV2; J: TRBJ2-3; size: NA; D: NA; CDR3: CASSAESEGWKYF; DNA: TGTGCCAGCAGTGCGGAAAGCGAGGGGTGGAAGTATTTT
V: TRBV4-1; J: TRBJ2-3; size: NA; D: TRBD2; CDR3: CASSQAPSGGLDTQYF; DNA: TGCGCCAGCAGCCAAGCCCCCTCGGGGGGGCTTGATACGCAGTATTTT
V: TRBV30; J: TRBJ1-4; size: NA; D: NA; CDR3: CAWSVQRGEKLFF; DNA: TGTGCCTGGAGTGTACAAAGAGGAGAAAAACTGTTTTTT
V: TRBV7-8; J: TRBJ2-5; size: NA; D: NA; CDR3: CASSFGLRETQYF; DNA: TGTGCCAGCAGCTTCGGACTTCGGGAGACCCAGTACTTC
V: TRBV18; J: TRBJ2-1; size: NA; D: TRBD2; CDR3: CASSPLAGVENEQFF; DNA: TGTGCCAGCTCTCCACTAGCGGGAGTGGAGAATGAGCAGTTCTTC
V: TRBV29-1; J: TRBJ2-5; size: NA; D: NA; CDR3: CSVDRAETQYF; DNA: TGCAGCGTTGACAGGGCAGAGACCCAGTACTTC
V: TRBV7-2; J: TRBJ2-7; size: few; D: TRBD2; CDR3: CASSATSISYEQYF; DNA: TGTGCCAGCAGCGCGACTAGCATCTCCTACGAGCAGTACTTC
V: TRBV7-2; J: TRBJ2-5; size: NA; D: TRBD2; CDR3: CASSMLAGVEETQYF; DNA: TGTGCCAGCAGCATGCTAGCGGGAGTTGAAGAGACCCAGTACTTC
V: TRBV29-1; J: TRBJ1-1; size: few; D: NA; CDR3: CSVDRANTEAFF; DNA: TGCAGCGTTGACAGAGCGAACACTGAAGCTTTCTTT
V: TRBV11-2; J: TRBJ2-5; size: NA; D: NA; CDR3: CASSLGIETQYF; DNA: TGTGCCAGCAGCTTAGGTATTGAGACCCAGTACTTC
V: TRBV11-2; J: TRBJ1-1; size: few; D: TRBD1; CDR3: CASSFGQGKEAFF; DNA: TGTGCCAGCAGCTTTGGACAGGGGAAGGAAGCTTTCTTT
V: TRBV5-1; J: TRBJ2-7; size: NA; D: NA; CDR3: CASSPGSGAYEQYF; DNA: TGCGCCAGCAGCCCGGGGTCGGGGGCCTACGAGCAGTACTTC
V: TRBV23-1; J: TRBJ2-4; size: few; D: NA; CDR3: CASSRSLAKNIQYF; DNA: TGCGCCAGCAGTCGGTCCCTAGCCAAAAACATTCAGTACTTC
V: TRBV30; J: TRBJ2-7; size: few; D: NA; CDR3: CACGGGSYEQYF; DNA: TGTGCCTGTGGAGGGGGATCCTACGAGCAGTACTTC
V: TRBV7-2; J: TRBJ2-3; size: NA; D: NA; CDR3: CASRFTSGAKGDTQYF; DNA: TGTGCCAGCAGATTCACGTCAGGGGCCAAGGGAGATACGCAGTATTTT